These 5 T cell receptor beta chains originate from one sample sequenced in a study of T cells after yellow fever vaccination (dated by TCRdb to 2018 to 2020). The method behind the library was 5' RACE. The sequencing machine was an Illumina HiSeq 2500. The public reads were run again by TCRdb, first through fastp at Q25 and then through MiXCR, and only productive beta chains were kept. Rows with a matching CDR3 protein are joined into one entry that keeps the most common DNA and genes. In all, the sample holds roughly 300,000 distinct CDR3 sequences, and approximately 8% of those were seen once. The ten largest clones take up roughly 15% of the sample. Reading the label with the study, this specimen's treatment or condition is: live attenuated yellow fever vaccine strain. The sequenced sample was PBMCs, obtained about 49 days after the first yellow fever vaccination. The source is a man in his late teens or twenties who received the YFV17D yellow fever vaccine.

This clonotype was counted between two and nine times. The CDR3 is CASSVTGRKTYGYTF. CDR3 nucleotide sequence: TGTGCCAGCAGCGTAACCGGACGGAAAACCTATGGCTACACCTTC. The rearrangement joins TRBV9 to TRBJ1-2; D gene uncertain. The CDR3 contains 15 residues. V lost 1 base and J lost 4, with 14 bases in between. Germline V gene data show CDR1 as SGDLS and CDR2 as YYNGEE.

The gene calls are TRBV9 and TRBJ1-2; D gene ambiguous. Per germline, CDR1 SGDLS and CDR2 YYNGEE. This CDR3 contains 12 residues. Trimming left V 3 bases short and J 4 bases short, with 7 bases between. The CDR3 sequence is CASSATGYGYTF. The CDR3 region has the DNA TGTGCCAGCAGCGCGACCGGCTATGGCTACACCTTC.

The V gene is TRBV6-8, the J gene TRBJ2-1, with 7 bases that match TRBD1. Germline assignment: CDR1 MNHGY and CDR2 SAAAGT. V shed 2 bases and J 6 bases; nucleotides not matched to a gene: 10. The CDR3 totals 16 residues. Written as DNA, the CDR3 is TGTGCCAGCAGTTACCCCGGACAGGCGTTGGGCAATGAGCAGTTCTTC. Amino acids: CASSYPGQALGNEQFF.

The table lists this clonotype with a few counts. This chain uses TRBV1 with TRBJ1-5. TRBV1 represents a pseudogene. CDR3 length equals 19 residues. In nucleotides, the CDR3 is TGCACCAGCAGCCACGACGGAGCGGACGGAATACTTAGCAATCAGCCCCAGCATTTT. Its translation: CTSSHDGADGILSNQPQHF.

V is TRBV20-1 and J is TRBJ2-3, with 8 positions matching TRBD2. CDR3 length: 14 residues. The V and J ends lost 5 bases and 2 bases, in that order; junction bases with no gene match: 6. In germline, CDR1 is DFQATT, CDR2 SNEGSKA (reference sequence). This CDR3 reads CSAEAGAATDTQYF. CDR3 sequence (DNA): TGCAGTGCTGAAGCGGGGGCCGCCACAGATACGCAGTATTTT.